This TCR beta chain was captured in a study of cytomegalovirus exposure and HLA in healthy donors. The PCR had 60 Vbeta and 13 Jbeta primers. Generated by immunoSEQ multiplex PCR, the TCRdb table keeps only in-frame clones and is missing some. The sample records 100,000 to 150,000 clones, about 78% being singletons. This clone was seen more than once but under ten times. Antigen unknown. Study conclusions and caveats: The authors reported that TCR beta sequences could predict HLA-A and HLA-B alleles. These predictions were accurate for most subjects in the first cohort.

Everyone who donated was a healthy bone marrow donor. The V segment lost 4 bases and the J segment 4 bases; nucleotides outside the gene matches: 3. CDR3 length: 15 residues. CDR1 and CDR2 from the germline V gene are SGHRS and YFSETQ. The chain joins TRBV5-1 to TRBJ2-1; 12 bases agree with TRBD2. This TCR derives from a human donor in good health. The sample comprised PBMCs. The CDR3 reads CASSKTSGGYNEQFF. The CDR3 DNA reads as TGCGCCAGCAGCAAAACTAGCGGGGGGTACAATGAGCAGTTCTTC.